A selection of T cell receptor beta chains follows, all from one sample in a study of blood T cell repertoires in COVID-19. Profiled with immunoSEQ multiplex PCR; TCRdb holds only in-frame clones, not every one. The sample carries under 110,000 clones, about 91% recorded once. The sequenced sample was peripheral blood. The receptors were gathered from a man between 45 and 60 years old with acute or convalescent COVID-19. Both conserved end residues are part of each CDR3. D genes are given only for firm matches. Size is omitted from some rows. Given values are once, few, many or a class for expanded clones.

d_call	clone_size	v_call	j_call	cdr3_aa	cdr3_nt
-	once	TRBV5-6	TRBJ2-2	CASSPRATGPNTGELFF	TGTGCCAGCAGCCCTAGAGCTACAGGGCCCAACACCGGGGAGCTGTTTTTT
TRBD1	-	TRBV9	TRBJ1-5	CASGRTGSQPQHF	TGTGCCAGCGGGCGGACAGGAAGTCAGCCCCAGCATTTT
TRBD1	-	TRBV5-4	TRBJ2-2	CASSPRTGGGTGELFF	TGTGCCAGCAGCCCACGGACAGGGGGGGGCACCGGGGAGCTGTTTTTT
-	-	TRBV28	TRBJ1-3	CASSPGVLTGNTIYF	TGTGCCAGCAGTCCGGGAGTTCTAACTGGAAACACCATATATTTT
TRBD2	-	TRBV7-9	TRBJ2-1	CASSTRLAGGRDEQFF	TGTGCCAGCAGCACAAGACTAGCGGGGGGCCGCGATGAGCAGTTCTTC
-	once	TRBV18	TRBJ1-1	CASSPPVGGTEAFF	TGTGCCAGCTCACCACCAGTAGGAGGGACTGAAGCTTTCTTT
-	-	TRBV28	TRBJ1-2	CASSSGGASYGYTF	TGTGCCAGTTCCTCCGGGGGGGCCAGCTATGGCTACACCTTC
TRBD1	once	TRBV7-2	TRBJ1-1	CASSLKAGGRTEAFF	TGTGCCAGCAGCTTAAAGGCAGGGGGCCGTACTGAAGCTTTCTTT
-	-	TRBV24-1	TRBJ2-2	CATSARGLANTGELFF	TGTGCCACCAGTGCCAGGGGCCTCGCGAACACCGGGGAGCTGTTTTTT
TRBD1	-	TRBV3-1/TRBV3-2	TRBJ2-4	CASRPTGVERNIQYF	TGTGCCAGCAGGCCCACAGGGGTCGAGAGGAACATTCAGTACTTC
-	-	TRBV19	TRBJ1-6	CASSKAFGSPLHF	TGTGCCAGTAGTAAGGCCTTCGGGTCACCCCTCCACTTT
-	-	TRBV10-3	TRBJ2-5	CANGPGQETQYF	TGTGCCAATGGGCCAGGTCAGGAGACCCAGTACTTC
-	-	TRBV9	TRBJ1-1	CASSVAGDNTEAFF	TGTGCCAGCAGCGTAGCCGGGGATAACACTGAAGCTTTCTTT
TRBD1	-	TRBV27	TRBJ1-4	CASSRQGNLNEKLFF	TGTGCCAGCAGTAGACAGGGAAACTTAAATGAAAAACTGTTTTTT
TRBD1	-	TRBV11-3	TRBJ2-1	CASSLRGTGGNEQFF	TGTGCCAGCAGCCTACGAGGGACAGGGGGCAATGAGCAGTTCTTC
-	-	TRBV27	TRBJ1-5	CASSFSGYSNQPQHF	TGTGCCAGCAGTTTCTCAGGGTATAGCAATCAGCCCCAGCATTTT
TRBD1	-	TRBV27	TRBJ1-6	CASRPGQILNSPLHF	TGTGCCAGCAGACCGGGACAGATCCTTAATTCACCCCTCCACTTT
-	-	TRBV12-3/TRBV12-4	TRBJ1-2	CASRGTTNYGYTF	TGTGCCAGCCGAGGGACAACTAACTATGGCTACACCTTC
-	-	TRBV21-1	TRBJ1-6	CASSTTPGTGNSPLHF	TGTGCCAGCAGCACAACCCCCGGGACAGGAAATTCACCCCTCCACTTT
TRBD2	-	TRBV4-3	TRBJ2-3	CASSQDAGLRAGDTQYF	TGCGCCAGCAGCCAAGATGCGGGACTAAGGGCGGGAGATACGCAGTATTTT
TRBD2	-	TRBV10-3	TRBJ2-1	CAIRELAGDSSEQFF	TGTGCCATCAGAGAGCTAGCGGGGGACTCCAGTGAGCAGTTCTTC
TRBD1	-	TRBV27	TRBJ1-2	CASSYDRGTGYGYTF	TGTGCCAGCAGTTACGACAGGGGGACAGGGTATGGCTACACCTTC
-	-	TRBV3-1/TRBV3-2	TRBJ2-3	CASSHQRGASEQNWDTQYF	TGTGCCAGCAGCCACCAACGGGGGGCTAGCGAACAGAATTGGGATACGCAGTATTTT
-	-	TRBV10-2	TRBJ1-4	CASRRRQAGTNEKLFF	TGCGCCAGCAGGCGGCGACAGGCAGGCACTAATGAAAAACTGTTTTTT
-	-	TRBV6-1	TRBJ1-1	CASSERTSGGTEAFF	TGTGCCAGCAGTGAGAGGACCTCGGGGGGCACTGAAGCTTTCTTT
-	-	TRBV19	TRBJ1-2	CASSMQGTNYGYTF	TGTGCCAGTAGTATGCAGGGAACTAACTATGGCTACACCTTC
-	-	TRBV28	TRBJ1-5	CASSLPPPQQPQHF	TGTGCCAGCAGTTTACCTCCTCCCCAGCAGCCCCAGCATTTT
-	-	TRBV19	TRBJ2-3	CASSNGRGEYF	TGTGCCAGTAGTAATGGCAGGGGAGAGTATTTT
TRBD1	-	TRBV5-1	TRBJ1-1	CASSTTGAMNTEAFF	TGCGCCAGCAGCACGACAGGGGCCATGAACACTGAAGCTTTCTTT
TRBD2	-	TRBV11-3	TRBJ2-3	CASSSNGLAEGKAPFDTQYF	TGTGCCAGCAGTTCTAACGGGCTAGCGGAAGGAAAGGCCCCGTTTGATACGCAGTATTTT
-	few	TRBV7-9	TRBJ1-1	CASTWGGRNTEAFF	TGTGCCAGCACCTGGGGGGGGCGGAACACTGAAGCTTTCTTT
-	-	TRBV6-5	TRBJ1-1	CASSPGTNTEAFF	TGTGCCAGCAGTCCCGGGACTAACACTGAAGCTTTCTTT
-	-	TRBV27	TRBJ2-1	CASSLSGAWGNEQFF	TGTGCCAGCAGTTTATCGGGGGCCTGGGGGAATGAGCAGTTCTTC
-	few	TRBV12-2	TRBJ1-1	CASRSDRDRNTEAFF	TGTGCAAGTCGCTCCGACCGAGACAGGAACACTGAAGCTTTCTTT
-	-	TRBV9	TRBJ2-7	CASSPSVKYEQYF	TGTGCCAGCAGCCCTTCTGTAAAATACGAGCAGTACTTC
-	-	TRBV7-9	TRBJ2-7	CASSHSYEQYF	TGTGCCAGCAGCCACTCCTACGAGCAGTACTTC
-	-	TRBV27	TRBJ1-2	CASSPSKDSYGYTF	TGTGCCAGCAGTCCCTCCAAAGACTCCTATGGCTACACCTTC
TRBD1	once	TRBV7-9	TRBJ2-1	CASSLPLGQRSYNEQFF	TGTGCCAGCAGCTTGCCTTTGGGACAGCGCTCCTACAATGAGCAGTTCTTC
-	-	TRBV19	TRBJ2-1	CASSTTGSGYNEQFF	TGTGCCAGTAGTACCACAGGGTCCGGTTATAATGAGCAGTTCTTC
-	-	TRBV19	TRBJ1-2	CASSMKAGSYGYTF	TGTGCCAGTAGTATGAAGGCAGGAAGCTATGGCTACACCTTC
-	-	TRBV6-4	TRBJ2-3	CASSGSGFGLYF	TGTGCCAGCAGTGGCTCGGGTTTTGGGCTGTATTTT
TRBD1	-	TRBV29-1	TRBJ1-2	CSVEGDRLNYGYTF	TGCAGCGTTGAAGGGGACAGGCTTAACTATGGCTACACCTTC
TRBD1	-	TRBV18	TRBJ2-7	CASSPGQGVLNEQYF	TGTGCCAGCTCACCAGGACAGGGGGTGTTGAACGAGCAGTACTTC